The 23 T cell receptor beta chains below come from one sample, sequenced in a study of blood T cell repertoires in COVID-19. Profiled with immunoSEQ multiplex PCR; TCRdb holds only in-frame clones, not every one. Of over 110,000 clones in the sample, over 70% are singletons; the top ten hold approximately 3.5%. Sequencing input: peripheral blood. These receptors were collected from a man between 70 and 80 years old who had recovered from COVID-19.

This clone has just one count. The chain combines TRBV3-1 (or the pseudogene TRBV3-2) with TRBJ2-1; 12 nucleotides align to TRBD2. With V trimmed by 4 bases and J by 8 bases, 6 bases remained unmatched. CDR3 length equals 15 residues. CDR1 LGHDT and CDR2 YNNKEL come from the germline V gene (reference sequence). The CDR3 nucleotides are TGTGCCAGCAGCCGGACTAGCGGGATTACGTATGAGCAGTTCTTC. This codes for CASSRTSGITYEQFF.

The V and J genes are TRBV7-9 and TRBJ1-6; D may be TRBD1 (5 bases). Trimming cost V 1 base and J 9 bases, with 10 bases left between them. This CDR3 spans 14 amino acids. Germline V gives CDR1 SEHNR, CDR2 FQNEAQ (reference sequence). CDR3 protein: CASSLGAGGSPLHF. The CDR3 DNA sequence: TGTGCCAGCAGCTTAGGGGCCGGGGGTTCACCCCTCCACTTT.

The chain employs TRBV2 and TRBJ2-1; possibly TRBD2 for D (5 bases). V gave up 0 bases and J gave up 3 bases, with 9 bases separating them. The CDR3 spans 15 residues. Germline CDR1 and CDR2: SNHLY and FYNNEI. In DNA, the CDR3 is TGTGCCAGCAGTGAAGCTAGCGCGCTCTACAATGAGCAGTTCTTC. Amino acid sequence: CASSEASALYNEQFF. Full variable domain (missing parts from reference TRBV2 and TRBJ2-1): EPEVTQTPSHQVTQMGQEVILRCVPISNHLYFYWYRQILGQKVEFLVSFYNNEISEKSEIFDDQFSVERPDGSNFTLKIRSTKLEDSAMYFCASSEASALYNEQFFGPGTRLTVL.

V is TRBV27 and J is TRBJ2-7; no clear D gene. Germline loops: CDR1 MNHEY, CDR2 SMNVEV (reference sequence). V lost 0 bases, J lost 6 bases, and 9 bases lay in between. The CDR3 consists of 13 residues. The chain's CDR3 is CASSLSHTGEQYF. In DNA form, the CDR3 reads TGTGCCAGCAGTTTATCCCACACGGGCGAGCAGTACTTC.

The chain joins TRBV6-5 to TRBJ1-6, with D perhaps matching TRBD1 (6 bases). CDR1 and CDR2 (germline): MNHEY, SVGAGI. Trimming took off 9 bases at V and 3 bases at J, with 12 bases between the two ends. This CDR3 region has 14 residues. CDR3 nucleotide sequence: TGTGCCAGTGGGATGACAGGCTATAATTCACCCCTCCACTTT. Translated, it gives CASGMTGYNSPLHF.

This rearrangement joins TRBV7-2 to TRBJ2-3; 14 bases align to TRBD2. This CDR3 is 16 amino acids long. J lost 4 bases, V lost 6 bases, and 6 bases had no gene match. Germline CDR1 and CDR2: SGHTA and FQGNSA. CDR3 amino acids: CASRPPGLAGADTQYF. DNA of the CDR3: TGTGCCAGCAGACCTCCGGGACTAGCGGGAGCAGATACGCAGTATTTT.

This chain connects TRBV2 to TRBJ2-1; the match to TRBD1 covers 8 bases. There are 12 residues in the CDR3. V shed 5 bases, J shed 7 bases, and the junction held 1 base outside the gene matches. Germline loops: CDR1 SNHLY, CDR2 FYNNEI. CDR3 in DNA: TGTGCCAGCAGTCGACAGGGGAATGAGCAGTTCTTC. It codes for CASSRQGNEQFF.

The genes are TRBV5-6 and TRBJ1-5; TRBD1 might be the D (5 bases). The CDR3 runs 15 residues. The V end lost 0 bases, the J end lost 0 bases, and 7 bases lay between the germline ends. Germline lookup yields CDR1 SGHDT and CDR2 YYEEEE. In nucleotides, the CDR3 is TGTGCCAGCAGCTTGGGGACACTTAGCAATCAGCCCCAGCATTTT. Protein sequence: CASSLGTLSNQPQHF.

The table lists this clone with a count of one. The CDR3: CASSLGTSGRVKTQYF. The CDR3, as DNA: TGTGCCAGCAGCCTAGGGACTAGCGGGAGGGTGAAGACCCAGTACTTC. The V and J genes are TRBV5-6 and TRBJ2-5; 16 nucleotides agree with TRBD2. Germline V gene data show CDR1 as SGHDT and CDR2 as YYEEEE. The CDR3 length is 16 residues. Trimming at V came to 4 bases and at J to 6 bases, leaving 6 bases not matched to a gene.

The chain carries TRBV10-3 and TRBJ2-5; a weak D match, TRBD2 (5 bases). The CDR3 contains 13 residues. The V gene's germline CDR1 is ENHRY and CDR2 SYGVKD. Trimming took off 3 bases at V and 7 bases at J, with 12 bases between the two ends. The CDR3 spells CAISERGEGTQYF. The CDR3 DNA sequence: TGTGCCATCAGTGAACGGGGAGAGGGGACCCAGTACTTC.

The J gene is TRBJ2-1, the V gene TRBV29-1; a possible D gene is TRBD2 (5 bases). The germline V and J ends were trimmed by 5 bases and 6 bases, with 14 bases remaining between them. Germline V lookup: CDR1 SQVTM, CDR2 ANQGSEA. CDR3 length: 13 amino acids. The CDR3 region has the DNA TGCAGCGTTCTGTCACTAGTTTCCAATGAGCAGTTCTTC. This encodes CSVLSLVSNEQFF.

The CDR3, as DNA: TGTGCCAGCTCACCACAAACGGATGAAAAACTGTTTTTT. Translating it yields CASSPQTDEKLFF. The gene calls are TRBV18 and TRBJ1-4; D is unclear. Germline V gene data show CDR1 as KGHSH and CDR2 as LQKENI. This CDR3 region has 13 residues. Deletions cut 1 base from V and 6 bases from J, with 6 bases between.

This chain uses TRBV11-2 with TRBJ2-7; 9 positions agree with TRBD1. The germline V gene has CDR1 SGHAT and CDR2 FQNNGV. After removal of 8 bases from V and 1 base from J, the junction contained 6 bases not matched to a gene. This CDR3 has 14 residues. CDR3 in DNA: TGTGCCAGCTCCCCTGACAGGGGGTCCTACGAGCAGTACTTC. Protein product: CASSPDRGSYEQYF.

The chain joins TRBV27 to TRBJ2-1, with 13 bases lining up with TRBD2. The V gene's germline CDR1 is MNHEY and CDR2 SMNVEV (reference sequence). The CDR3 spans 14 residues. V shed 5 bases and J 10 bases; nucleotides not matched to a gene: 5. The chain's CDR3 is CASSHGLAGVEQFF. CDR3 sequence (DNA): TGTGCCAGCAGTCATGGACTAGCGGGAGTCGAGCAGTTCTTC.

V is TRBV9 and J is TRBJ2-1; the match to TRBD2 covers 10 bases. The germline V gene has CDR1 SGDLS and CDR2 YYNGEE. Trimming at V came to 0 bases and at J to 2 bases, leaving 5 bases not matched to a gene. This CDR3 contains 17 residues. This CDR3 is CASSVDLGTSAYNEQFF. The DNA of the CDR3 is TGTGCCAGCAGCGTAGATCTTGGGACTAGCGCCTACAATGAGCAGTTCTTC.

V gene TRBV12-3 or TRBV12-4 combines with J gene TRBJ1-2; 7 bases agree with TRBD1. The trim removed 6 bases at V and 3 bases at J, leaving 4 bases unmatched. This CDR3 has 13 residues. The CDR3 here is CASRTGSDYGYTF. Written as DNA, the CDR3 is TGTGCCAGCAGGACAGGGTCAGACTATGGCTACACCTTC.

The table lists this clone with a few counts. The chain is built from TRBV10-1 and TRBJ1-1; 7 bases agree with TRBD1. The CDR3 contains 16 residues. V was pared by 7 bases and J by 3 bases, with 14 bases of the junction left unmatched. CDR1 and CDR2 from the germline V gene are WNHNN and SYGVQD (reference sequence). CDR3 bases: TGCGCCAGCACCACAGCCAGGGGGTTTTTCGACACTGAAGCTTTCTTT. Amino acids: CASTTARGFFDTEAFF.

This clone was seen only once. The CDR3 here is CASSRTSGYNEQFF. CDR3 nucleotides: TGCGCCAGCTCTCGGACTAGCGGCTACAATGAGCAGTTCTTC. The chain has TRBV10-1 and TRBJ2-1; 10 nucleotides line up with TRBD2. The germline V gene has CDR1 WNHNN and CDR2 SYGVQD (reference sequence). The trim removed 8 bases at V and 3 bases at J, leaving 4 bases unmatched. The CDR3 contains 14 residues.

The gene calls are TRBV5-6 and TRBJ2-2; possible D gene TRBD2, 5 bases. Between the trimmed V and J ends, which lost 4 bases and 2 bases, there was a span of 6 bases. Germline V gene lookup returns CDR1 SGHDT and CDR2 YYEEEE. The CDR3 has 13 amino acids. The CDR3: CASSRGNTGELFF. DNA for the CDR3: TGTGCCAGCAGCCGGGGTAACACCGGGGAGCTGTTTTTT. The full variable domain, in which reference TRBV5-6 and TRBJ2-2 provide the parts outside the CDR3, is DAGVTQSPTHLIKTRGQQVTLRCSPKSGHDTVSWYQQALGQGPQFIFQYYEEEERQRGNFPDRFSGHQFPNYSSELNVNALLLGDSALYLCASSRGNTGELFFGEGSRLTVL.

DNA for the CDR3: TGTGCCAGCTCACCGGGACATCCCGGGGCCAACGTCCTGACTTTC. It codes for CASSPGHPGANVLTF. V and J are TRBV18 and TRBJ2-6; D is possibly TRBD1 (6 bases). The germline V gene encodes CDR1 KGHSH and CDR2 LQKENI. Trimming removed 3 bases from V and 4 bases from J, with 10 bases in between. The CDR3 length is 15 residues.

The chain joins TRBV10-3 to TRBJ2-2, with D perhaps matching TRBD2 (5 bases). V was shortened by 7 bases and J by 0 bases, with 6 bases between the two germline ends. This CDR3 comprises 13 residues. Germline CDR1 ENHRY, CDR2 SYGVKD. CDR3 sequence: CAIKAANTGELFF. CDR3 sequence (DNA): TGTGCCATCAAAGCGGCGAACACCGGGGAGCTGTTTTTT.

This clone was seen just once. The genes are TRBV18 and TRBJ2-2; D gene ambiguous. Germline CDR1 is KGHSH and CDR2 is LQKENI. CDR3 size: 14 residues. The ends were cut back, 0 bases at V and 5 bases at J, with 7 bases in the middle. The CDR3, as DNA: TGTGCCAGCTCACCACCGTATAATACCGGGGAGCTGTTTTTT. Translated, it gives CASSPPYNTGELFF.

The chain employs TRBV20-1 and TRBJ2-7; 14 bases line up with TRBD2. CDR3 length: 16 amino acids. V lost 3 bases to trimming and J lost 0 bases; unmatched junction nucleotides: 4. The V gene's germline CDR1 is DFQATT and CDR2 SNEGSKA (reference sequence). The CDR3 DNA reads TGCAGTGCTAGTCGACTAGCGGGAGGGCTCTCCTACGAGCAGTACTTC. Its protein is CSASRLAGGLSYEQYF.